The 23 T cell receptor beta chains below all came from one sample that was sequenced in a study of cytomegalovirus exposure and HLA in healthy donors. The PCR contained 60 Vbeta and 13 Jbeta primers. The method was immunoSEQ multiplex PCR; TCRdb's version includes in-frame clones alone and lacks a portion of them. The sample has 65,000 to 90,000 clones; 65% to 80% are singletons. Sequenced input: PBMCs. These receptors all come from a man in his 60s in good health and CMV-seronegative.

The rearrangement links TRBV7-9 to TRBJ1-1; 8 positions match TRBD1. The CDR3 contains 14 residues. Germline CDR1 and CDR2: SEHNR and FQNEAQ (reference sequence). Unmatched junction bases numbered 7, after V lost 6 bases and J lost 4 bases. As DNA, the CDR3 is TGTGCCAGCAGACCAGGGGGCGCGGGCACTGAAGCTTTCTTT. It yields the protein CASRPGGAGTEAFF.

The gene calls are TRBV6-5 and TRBJ1-2, with TRBD1 matching over 10 bases. Trimming took 8 bases from V and 8 from J; bases not matched to a gene: 5. Germline values: CDR1 MNHEY, CDR2 SVGAGI. The CDR3 length is 12 residues. The CDR3 loop is CASATTGGGYTF. CDR3 coding DNA: TGTGCCAGCGCGACGACAGGGGGCGGCTACACCTTC.

The chain links TRBV11-2 to TRBJ1-3, with a possible D match to TRBD1 (5 bases). This CDR3 has 16 amino acids. From germline, CDR1 is SGHAT and CDR2 FQNNGV. V lost 4 bases and J 0 bases, leaving 13 bases between the germline ends. CDR3 sequence reads: CASSSRDGSSGNTIYF. Here the CDR3 DNA reads TGTGCCAGCAGCTCCCGGGACGGGAGCTCTGGAAACACCATATATTTT.

The chain links TRBV6-1 to TRBJ2-2; the D is unclear. The V end lost 3 bases, the J end lost 2 bases, and 7 bases lay between the germline ends. Germline CDR1 and CDR2: MNHNS and SASEGT. The CDR3 consists of 14 residues. The CDR3 here is CASSDLFNTGELFF. The CDR3, as DNA: TGTGCCAGCAGTGACCTGTTCAACACCGGGGAGCTGTTTTTT.

The chain carries TRBV2 and TRBJ1-1; D unclear. The CDR3 loop spans 14 amino acids. Trimming removed 1 base from V and 3 bases from J, with 9 bases in between. Germline assignment: CDR1 SNHLY and CDR2 FYNNEI. CDR3 in amino acids: CASSEDGVDTEAFF. In DNA form, the CDR3 reads TGTGCCAGCAGTGAAGACGGGGTGGACACTGAAGCTTTCTTT.

This clone was detected only a few times. The rearrangement uses TRBV2 and TRBJ1-1, with D possibly TRBD1 on 5 matching bases. Trimming left V 6 bases short and J 5 bases short, with 13 bases between. This CDR3 has 13 amino acids. Germline values: CDR1 SNHLY, CDR2 FYNNEI. As DNA, the CDR3 is TGTGCCAGCAGGGGACTGCCGGGTACTGAAGCTTTCTTT. Its translation: CASRGLPGTEAFF.

This chain uses TRBV27 with TRBJ1-2; perhaps TRBD1 as D (6 bases). Trimming removed 6 bases at V and 4 bases at J, with 9 bases between. Germline V gene sequence: CDR1 MNHEY, CDR2 SMNVEV (reference sequence). The CDR3 loop spans 12 amino acids. DNA of the CDR3: TGTGCCAGCAGACAGGGTGGCTATGGCTACACCTTC. Translating it yields CASRQGGYGYTF.

V and J are TRBV28 and TRBJ2-5; TRBD2 matches at 9 bases. This CDR3 spans 16 amino acids. Unmatched junction bases numbered 8, after V lost 3 bases and J lost 3 bases. The germline V gene encodes CDR1 MDHEN and CDR2 SYDVKM. CDR3 nucleotides: TGTGCCAGCAGTTTCGGGCGGGGGGGGTATAAAGAGACCCAGTACTTC. This gives the protein CASSFGRGGYKETQYF.

The chain carries TRBV10-2 and TRBJ2-1, with D perhaps TRBD2 (6 bases). V was pared by 3 bases and J by 7 bases, with 22 bases between. CDR3 size: 17 residues. From germline, CDR1 is WSHSY and CDR2 SAAADI. The CDR3 reads CASSENAGPGAKNEQFF. CDR3 nucleotides: TGCGCCAGCAGTGAAAATGCGGGGCCTGGAGCTAAAAATGAGCAGTTCTTC.

The chain couples TRBV5-8 to TRBJ2-1; tentative D call: TRBD2 (6 bases). The CDR3 has 17 residues. Germline values: CDR1 SGHTS, CDR2 YDEGEE. V was pared by 3 bases and J by 6 bases, with 22 bases between. The CDR3 sequence: CASSSPWREPDFNEQFF. The CDR3, as DNA: TGTGCCAGCAGCTCGCCTTGGAGGGAACCTGATTTCAATGAGCAGTTCTTC.

The rearrangement links TRBV7-3 to TRBJ2-1; the match to TRBD2 covers 9 bases. Germline CDR1 SGHTA, CDR2 FQGTGA. The CDR3 runs 16 residues. Germline trimming cut 3 bases from V and 7 bases from J; bases unmatched to any gene: 10. CDR3 sequence: CASSFQAGGSWNEQFF. In DNA form, the CDR3 reads TGTGCCAGCAGCTTCCAAGCGGGGGGCAGTTGGAATGAGCAGTTCTTC.

The chain couples TRBV6-1 to TRBJ2-3; 8 bases match TRBD1. V dropped 5 bases and J dropped 4; count of bases not matched to a gene: 5. The germline V gene encodes CDR1 MNHNS and CDR2 SASEGT. There are 14 residues in the CDR3. The CDR3 DNA reads as TGTGCCAGCAGTTCCCAGGACAGGGCAGATACGCAGTATTTT. Amino acids: CASSSQDRADTQYF.

The rearrangement links TRBV27 to TRBJ2-1; 13 positions agree with TRBD2. With 6 bases clipped from V and 7 bases from J, the junction kept 18 bases outside the gene matches. Germline CDR1 MNHEY, CDR2 SMNVEV (reference sequence). The CDR3 runs to 19 residues. The CDR3 loop is CASRHYRRFGLAGDNEQFF. The CDR3 DNA follows: TGTGCCAGCAGACATTATCGGCGTTTTGGACTAGCGGGGGATAATGAGCAGTTCTTC.

The chain joins TRBV11-2 to TRBJ2-2; a weak D match, TRBD2 (7 bases). The CDR3 has 14 residues. V lost 10 bases to trimming and J lost 6 bases, with 18 bases between them. Looked up from germline, CDR1 is SGHAT and CDR2 is FQNNGV. For the CDR3, the DNA is TGTGCCACCGGCCGGTGGGGGGGCGCCGGGGAGCTGTTTTTT. This encodes CATGRWGGAGELFF.

The chain couples TRBV14 to TRBJ2-7; TRBD1 is a possible D gene (6 bases). Germline CDR1 reads SGHDN; CDR2 reads FVKESK. This CDR3 is 12 amino acids long. The V end was cut by 8 bases, the J end by 3 bases, with 11 bases between. CDR3 amino acids: CASSGQNYEQYF. The CDR3 DNA reads as TGTGCCAGCTCGGGACAAAACTACGAGCAGTACTTC.

The genes are TRBV11-2 and TRBJ2-1; TRBD2 might be the D (6 bases). Germline CDR1 and CDR2: SGHAT and FQNNGV. The CDR3 has 16 residues. V was cut by 4 bases and J by 1 base, with 14 bases left in between. The CDR3 sequence: CASSSPGLGSYNEQFF. DNA of the CDR3: TGTGCCAGCAGCTCGCCGGGACTCGGGTCCTACAATGAGCAGTTCTTC.

V gene TRBV19 combines with J gene TRBJ1-2; tentative D call: TRBD1 (6 bases). This CDR3 comprises 15 residues. The V and J ends lost 9 bases and 5 bases respectively, with 22 bases between them. Looked up from germline, CDR1 is LNHDA and CDR2 is SQIVND (reference sequence). CDR3: CASTSHLGGAYGYTF. For the CDR3, the DNA is TGTGCCAGCACTTCCCACCTCGGGGGGGCGTATGGCTACACCTTC.

This chain connects TRBV4-2 to TRBJ2-6, with 7 bases that match TRBD2. The CDR3 runs to 20 residues. Germline assignment: CDR1 LGHNA and CDR2 YNFKEQ. Trimming cost V 0 bases and J 4 bases; bases outside gene matches: 15. The CDR3 protein is CASSQDYPPGLGRGANVLTF. CDR3 bases: TGTGCCAGCAGCCAAGACTACCCTCCTGGCCTCGGGAGGGGGGCCAACGTCCTGACTTTC.

The chain uses TRBV6-1 and TRBJ2-7; 8 positions agree with TRBD2. CDR1 and CDR2 from the germline V gene are MNHNS and SASEGT. The CDR3 sequence is 11 residues long. After removal of 6 bases from V and 6 bases from J, the junction contained 1 base not matched to a gene. CDR3 bases: TGTGCCAGCAGCCTAGCGGGCGAGCAGTACTTC. Protein sequence: CASSLAGEQYF.

This chain uses TRBV11-2 with TRBJ2-1; possible D gene TRBD2, 7 bases. Per the germline V gene, CDR1 is SGHAT and CDR2 is FQNNGV. This CDR3 has 16 residues. The germline V and J ends were trimmed by 6 bases and 4 bases, with 19 bases remaining between them. The CDR3 is CASSYYGGGLYNEQFF. The CDR3 DNA follows: TGTGCCAGCAGTTACTACGGCGGGGGCCTTTACAATGAGCAGTTCTTC.

The rearrangement links TRBV2 to TRBJ2-1; 14 bases fit TRBD2. The CDR3 is 14 amino acids. V lost 9 bases and J lost 7; bases outside the gene matches: 5. Germline V gene data show CDR1 as SNHLY and CDR2 as FYNNEI. CDR3 in amino acids: CARRLAGGRNEQFF. The CDR3 DNA reads as TGTGCCAGACGACTAGCGGGGGGGAGGAATGAGCAGTTCTTC. Combining the CDR3 with reference TRBV2 and TRBJ2-1 gives the whole variable domain EPEVTQTPSHQVTQMGQEVILRCVPISNHLYFYWYRQILGQKVEFLVSFYNNEISEKSEIFDDQFSVERPDGSNFTLKIRSTKLEDSAMYFCARRLAGGRNEQFFGPGTRLTVL.

The rearrangement joins TRBV5-6 to TRBJ2-3; 11 bases are a match to TRBD2. CDR1 and CDR2 from the germline V gene are SGHDT and YYEEEE. This CDR3 region has 16 residues. Trimming cost V 0 bases and J 6 bases; bases outside gene matches: 6. The CDR3 is CASSLEASGGRDTQYF. Written as DNA, the CDR3 is TGTGCCAGCAGCTTGGAGGCTAGCGGGGGGCGGGATACGCAGTATTTT.

The rearrangement uses TRBV19 and TRBJ2-3; D ambiguous. CDR3 length: 14 residues. Germline values: CDR1 LNHDA, CDR2 SQIVND (reference sequence). Trimming shortened V by 3 bases and J by 4 bases, and 11 bases separated the two germline ends. CDR3 region: CASSILAFPDTQYF. The CDR3 nucleotides read TGTGCCAGTAGTATTCTCGCGTTCCCAGATACGCAGTATTTT.